Below are 32 T cell receptor beta chains sequenced from a single sample in a study of T cell responses to AZD1222 COVID-19 vaccine (dated by TCRdb to about 2021). The intended sense of this specimen's time point label: baseline before first vaccination. Library preparation employed the immunoSEQ multiplex PCR assay. Imported from immuneACCESS, the table was reduced by TCRdb to in-frame sequences with V and J called. These copies leave out some clones; in studies compared against another copy, an unresolved V gene accounts for under half, and the cause of the remainder is not known. This sample holds about 93,000 clones; about 86% were observed only once. Roughly 6.3% of the sample goes to the ten largest clones. This material consisted of peripheral blood, taken on day 0 of AZD1222 vaccination. These receptors all come from an adult in good health.

This clone was seen once. This chain joins TRBV7-2 and TRBJ1-4, with 9 bases aligning to TRBD1. This CDR3 region has 15 residues. Germline V gene lookup returns CDR1 SGHTA and CDR2 FQGNSA. V trimming: 2 bases; J trimming: 3 bases; junction bases outside the gene matches: 1. CDR3 DNA: TGTGCCAGCAGCTTAAACAGGGGGCCTAATGAAAAACTGTTTTTT. Residues: CASSLNRGPNEKLFF.

This chain uses TRBV10-3 with TRBJ2-1; 13 bases map to TRBD2. This CDR3 has 14 amino acids. The trim removed 5 bases at V and 8 bases at J, leaving 3 bases unmatched. Germline V gene sequence: CDR1 ENHRY, CDR2 SYGVKD. The CDR3 DNA reads as TGTGCCATCAGTCGGACTAGCGGGAGCTATGAGCAGTTCTTC. Residues: CAISRTSGSYEQFF.

The CDR3 DNA follows: TGTGCCAGCTATCTCGGAGGGAGTGGGCTCTATGGCTACACCTTC. Translation: CASYLGGSGLYGYTF. This chain connects TRBV7-9 to TRBJ1-2; the D is unclear. The germline V and J ends were trimmed by 8 bases and 4 bases, with 20 bases remaining between them. The CDR3 is 15 amino acids. Germline V gene lookup returns CDR1 SEHNR and CDR2 FQNEAQ (reference sequence).

The V call is TRBV19, the J call TRBJ1-4; 7 nucleotides match TRBD1. CDR1 LNHDA and CDR2 SQIVND come from the germline V gene (reference sequence). CDR3 length: 16 amino acids. The J segment lost 2 bases and the V segment lost 3 bases, leaving 6 bases of the junction unmatched. The CDR3 loop is CASSILQGQTNEKLFF. Written as DNA, the CDR3 is TGTGCCAGTAGTATCCTTCAGGGACAGACTAATGAAAAACTGTTTTTT.

This clone was observed a few times. The chain links TRBV7-3 to TRBJ1-1; the D gene is possibly TRBD1 (6 bases). The germline gives CDR1 SGHTA, CDR2 FQGTGA. Trimming pared 5 bases from V and 0 bases from J, leaving 13 bases between. This CDR3 has 15 residues. The CDR3 is CASSPTGAMNTEAFF. As DNA, the CDR3 is TGTGCCAGCAGCCCCACGGGGGCGATGAACACTGAAGCTTTCTTT.

The chain joins TRBV11-3 to TRBJ2-3; 8 positions agree with TRBD2. Germline V gene sequence: CDR1 SGHNT, CDR2 YENEEA. V shed 1 base, J shed 5 bases, and the junction held 5 bases outside the gene matches. CDR3 size: 15 residues. Here the CDR3 reads CASSLGGGNEDTQYF. CDR3 bases: TGTGCCAGCAGCTTAGGCGGGGGGAATGAAGATACGCAGTATTTT.

This sequence joins TRBV7-9 and TRBJ1-2; 7 nucleotides align to TRBD1. V trimming: 5 bases; J trimming: 3 bases; junction bases outside the gene matches: 6. Germline assignment: CDR1 SEHNR and CDR2 FQNEAQ (reference sequence). The CDR3 totals 14 residues. CDR3 residues: CASSTQQGYYGYTF. CDR3 nucleotide sequence: TGTGCCAGCAGCACACAACAGGGGTACTATGGCTACACCTTC.

CDR3 residues: CASSLAGGGYDNQPQHF. In DNA form, the CDR3 reads TGTGCCAGCAGCTTAGCTGGAGGCGGATATGACAATCAGCCCCAGCATTTT. This chain connects TRBV7-8 to TRBJ1-5; D gene ambiguous. Germline V gene sequence: CDR1 SGHVS, CDR2 FQNEAQ. The length of the CDR3 is 17 residues. Trimming cost V 0 bases and J 3 bases, with 15 bases left between them.

The chain carries TRBV3-1 (or the pseudogene TRBV3-2) and TRBJ1-5, with unresolved D. V lost 1 base to trimming and J lost 3 bases, with 4 bases between them. The germline V gene encodes CDR1 LGHDT and CDR2 YNNKEL (reference sequence). This CDR3 comprises 13 residues. The chain's CDR3 is CASSQGNNQPQHF. The DNA of the CDR3 is TGTGCCAGCAGCCAAGGGAACAATCAGCCCCAGCATTTT.

The chain employs TRBV14 and TRBJ2-5; D possibly matches TRBD1 or TRBD2 (5 bases each). The CDR3 is 12 residues long. From germline, CDR1 is SGHDN and CDR2 FVKESK. The V and J ends lost 3 bases and 13 bases respectively, with 15 bases between them. The DNA of the CDR3 is TGTGCCAGCAGCCACCCTAGAGGGGAATGGTACTTC. Amino acid sequence: CASSHPRGEWYF.

The rearrangement uses TRBV5-4 and TRBJ1-2; 7 bases are shared with TRBD1. The CDR3 loop spans 15 amino acids. Germline V gene lookup returns CDR1 SGHNT and CDR2 YYREEE (reference sequence). The V segment lost 4 bases and the J segment 4 bases; nucleotides outside the gene matches: 10. CDR3 loop: CASSLRQGGSYGYTF. CDR3 nucleotide sequence: TGTGCCAGCAGCCTCCGACAGGGAGGTAGCTATGGCTACACCTTC.

This sequence joins TRBV19 and TRBJ2-1, with 9 bases aligning to TRBD1. Per germline, CDR1 LNHDA and CDR2 SQIVND (reference sequence). V lost 7 bases and J lost 2; bases outside the gene matches: 6. The CDR3 is made up of 15 amino acids. CDR3 amino acids: CASTRTGEAYNEQFF. In DNA form, the CDR3 reads TGTGCCAGTACCCGGACAGGGGAGGCCTACAATGAGCAGTTCTTC.

This rearrangement joins TRBV6-1 to TRBJ1-6, with D possibly matching TRBD1 (5 bases). Trimming pared 3 bases from V and 0 bases from J, leaving 9 bases between. The CDR3 spans 16 residues. CDR1 is MNHNS, CDR2 SASEGT, per germline. Here the CDR3 reads CASSEWGSSYNSPLHF. DNA for the CDR3: TGTGCCAGCAGTGAGTGGGGGAGCTCCTATAATTCACCCCTCCACTTT.

The V call is TRBV30, the J call TRBJ2-3; TRBD2 aligns across 7 bases. V lost 2 bases, J lost 6 bases, and 8 bases stayed unmatched. CDR1 and CDR2 (germline): GTSNPN, SVGIG (reference sequence). The CDR3 covers 14 residues. CDR3 region: CAWSFGGTADTQYF. The CDR3 DNA reads as TGTGCCTGGAGTTTCGGGGGGACGGCGGATACGCAGTATTTT.

Details on this clone: At the DNA level, this CDR3 is encoded by other sequences in the same sample as well. The V gene is TRBV11-3, the J gene TRBJ1-1; D is possibly TRBD1 (5 bases). V lost 3 bases and J 1 base, leaving 6 bases between the germline ends. Germline CDR1 SGHNT, CDR2 YENEEA. The CDR3 consists of 13 residues. The chain's CDR3 is CASSLGGNTEAFF. In DNA, the CDR3 is TGTGCCAGCAGCTTGGGGGGGAACACTGAAGCTTTCTTT.

This chain links TRBV6-6 with TRBJ1-5; the D is unclear. V lost 5 bases and J 7 bases, leaving 9 bases between the germline ends. Germline V CDR1 and CDR2: MNHNY, SVGAGI (reference sequence). The CDR3 length is 12 residues. The CDR3 DNA reads TGTGCCAGCAGTAACCCCAGCCAGCCCCAGCATTTT. This encodes CASSNPSQPQHF.

The chain combines TRBV19 with TRBJ1-4; TRBD1 agrees at 10 bases. The germline V gene has CDR1 LNHDA and CDR2 SQIVND (reference sequence). Trimming cost V 3 bases and J 11 bases; bases outside gene matches: 6. The CDR3 length is 14 residues. CDR3: CASSMPGQGRKLFF. The CDR3 DNA follows: TGTGCCAGTAGTATGCCGGGACAGGGGAGGAAACTGTTTTTT.

This rearrangement joins TRBV6-5 to TRBJ1-2; D unclear. Germline V gene sequence: CDR1 MNHEY, CDR2 SVGAGI. V lost 10 bases and J lost 2, with 20 bases in between. This CDR3 spans 15 amino acids. The CDR3 DNA is TGTGCCATCCCAAGAGTGGGAACAAACAACTATGGCTACACCTTC. Translation gives CAIPRVGTNNYGYTF.

This CDR3 is CASSLGQGNEKLFF. CDR3 sequence (DNA): TGTGCCAGCAGCTTGGGACAGGGAAATGAAAAACTGTTTTTT. This chain links TRBV5-4 with TRBJ1-4, with 7 bases that match TRBD1. Germline V gene lookup returns CDR1 SGHNT and CDR2 YYREEE (reference sequence). This CDR3 spans 14 amino acids. The ends lost 0 bases at V and 5 bases at J; junction bases unmatched: 1.

This chain joins TRBV6-5 and TRBJ1-6, with 9 bases lining up with TRBD1. The CDR3 totals 15 residues. V was clipped by 6 bases and J by 9 bases; unmatched bases: 9. The germline gives CDR1 MNHEY, CDR2 SVGAGI. The CDR3 region has the DNA TGTGCCAGCAGCCCCCTGGGACAGGGAGTTTCACCCCTCCACTTT. Encoded protein: CASSPLGQGVSPLHF.

A word on this clone: Here the CDR3 omits its conserved ending phenylalanine or tryptophan, so a read error is the likely source. No DNA is shown, since the ends of the CDR3 on it are uncertain; the CDR3 is the one TCRdb lists. The J gene is TRBJ1-5, the V gene TRBV27; the table's D call, TRBD1, was not checked against the DNA. The CDR3 spans 12 amino acids, including both terminal residues. Germline CDR1 MNHEY, CDR2 SMNVEV (reference sequence). The CDR3 reads CASSPPDERQGG.

V gene TRBV11-3 combines with J gene TRBJ2-7; D not resolved. Germline lookup yields CDR1 SGHNT and CDR2 YENEEA. This CDR3 spans 17 amino acids. Trimming pared 0 bases from V and 6 bases from J, leaving 21 bases between. CDR3 in DNA: TGTGCCAGCAGCTTAGATCGAGTCCCCCTTAGAGGACGCGAGCAGTACTTC. Protein product: CASSLDRVPLRGREQYF.

CDR3 protein: CASSYSSGNSPLHF. The CDR3 DNA reads as TGTGCCAGCAGTTACTCGTCAGGGAATTCACCCCTCCACTTT. V usage is TRBV6-5 and J usage is TRBJ1-6, with D possibly TRBD1 on 5 matching bases. V was shortened by 0 bases and J by 7 bases, with 7 bases between the two germline ends. The CDR3 extends over 14 amino acids. The germline gives CDR1 MNHEY, CDR2 SVGAGI.

CDR3 sequence: CAIRWNTEAFF. The CDR3 DNA reads as TGTGCCATCAGGTGGAACACTGAAGCTTTCTTT. The chain employs TRBV10-3 and TRBJ1-1, with D hard to call. CDR3 length: 11 amino acids. Looked up from germline, CDR1 is ENHRY and CDR2 is SYGVKD. Trimming removed 6 bases at V and 1 base at J, with 3 bases between.

The rearrangement uses TRBV6-5 and TRBJ2-7; D not certain. V was cut by 6 bases and J by 2 bases, with 11 bases left in between. Germline V gene lookup returns CDR1 MNHEY and CDR2 SVGAGI. The CDR3 extends over 13 amino acids. This chain's CDR3 is CASSQENTYEQYF. CDR3 sequence (DNA): TGTGCCAGCAGCCAAGAAAATACCTACGAGCAGTACTTC.

This sequence joins TRBV29-1 and TRBJ1-2; TRBD1 is a possible D gene (5 bases). Trimming removed 3 bases from V and 5 bases from J, with 13 bases in between. This CDR3 has 13 residues. Germline V gives CDR1 SQVTM, CDR2 ANQGSEA. The chain's CDR3 is CSVEDTGSYGYTF. The CDR3 DNA follows: TGCAGCGTTGAGGATACAGGTTCTTATGGCTACACCTTC.

The rearrangement uses TRBV3-1 (or the pseudogene TRBV3-2) and TRBJ2-2; D might be TRBD2 (5 bases). Germline V lookup: CDR1 LGHDT, CDR2 YNNKEL (reference sequence). The CDR3 sequence is 16 residues long. The V gene lost 2 bases and the J gene lost 6 bases, with 16 bases spanning the gap. CDR3 DNA: TGTGCCAGCAGCCAATCGGACTCCCGGGGATCCGGGGAGCTGTTTTTT. Amino acid sequence: CASSQSDSRGSGELFF.

This sequence joins TRBV19 and TRBJ1-5; D might be TRBD1 (5 bases). Germline V gene lookup returns CDR1 LNHDA and CDR2 SQIVND (reference sequence). This CDR3 is 14 amino acids long. V lost 2 bases and J lost 5, with 10 bases in between. The CDR3 here is CASSITRGDQPQHF. The DNA of the CDR3 is TGTGCCAGTAGTATAACTAGAGGGGATCAGCCCCAGCATTTT.

The gene calls are TRBV10-2 and TRBJ2-7; 13 nucleotides align to TRBD2. The germline V gene has CDR1 WSHSY and CDR2 SAAADI. The length of the CDR3 is 15 residues. Trimming at V came to 3 bases and at J to 4 bases, leaving 3 bases not matched to a gene. The CDR3 nucleotides are TGCGCCAGCAGTGACCGGGGACTAGCGGGGTACGAGCAGTACTTC. Its protein product is CASSDRGLAGYEQYF.

The rearrangement links TRBV5-4 to TRBJ1-2, with 8 bases aligning to TRBD1. The germline V gene encodes CDR1 SGHNT and CDR2 YYREEE (reference sequence). CDR3 length: 14 residues. Germline trimming cut 4 bases from V and 3 bases from J; bases unmatched to any gene: 5. The CDR3 reads CASSPGQGDYGYTF. In DNA form, the CDR3 reads TGTGCCAGCAGCCCCGGACAGGGAGACTATGGCTACACCTTC.

The V call is TRBV7-9, the J call TRBJ2-2; TRBD2 might be the D (6 bases). The CDR3 is 14 residues long. Germline values: CDR1 SEHNR, CDR2 FQNEAQ (reference sequence). Deletions cut 5 bases from V and 4 bases from J, with 11 bases between. The DNA for the CDR3 is TGTGCCAGCAGCCCAGGGCGGGGCACCGGGGAGCTGTTTTTT. Translating gives CASSPGRGTGELFF.

The V gene is TRBV19, the J gene TRBJ1-4, with D perhaps matching TRBD1 (5 bases). This CDR3 region has 16 residues. V shed 1 base and J shed 2 bases, with 11 bases lying between them. Germline assignment: CDR1 LNHDA and CDR2 SQIVND (reference sequence). In nucleotides, the CDR3 is TGTGCCAGTAGTATAGCGCGAGGGGCTACTAATGAAAAACTGTTTTTT. Translated: CASSIARGATNEKLFF. Based on the CDR3 plus reference TRBV19 and TRBJ1-4, the full variable domain is DGGITQSPKYLFRKEGQNVTLSCEQNLNHDAMYWYRQDPGQGLRLIYYSQIVNDFQKGDIAEGYSVSREKKESFPLTVTSAQKNPTAFYLCASSIARGATNEKLFFGSGTQLSVL.